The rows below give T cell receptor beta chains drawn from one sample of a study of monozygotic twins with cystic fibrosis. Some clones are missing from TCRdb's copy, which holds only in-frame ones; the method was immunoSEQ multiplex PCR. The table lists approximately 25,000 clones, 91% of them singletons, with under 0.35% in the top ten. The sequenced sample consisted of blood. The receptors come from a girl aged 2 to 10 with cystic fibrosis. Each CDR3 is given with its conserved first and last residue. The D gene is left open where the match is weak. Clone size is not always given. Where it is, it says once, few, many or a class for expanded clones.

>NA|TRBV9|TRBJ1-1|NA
TGTGCCAGCAGCGTTGGTGGGCGGGGTAACACTGAAGCTTTCTTT
CASSVGGRGNTEAFF
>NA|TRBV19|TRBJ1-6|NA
TGTGCCAGTAGTATTCGCGGACGAGTTTTTTCACCCCTCCACTTT
CASSIRGRVFSPLHF
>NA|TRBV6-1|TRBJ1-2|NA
TGTGCCAGCAGTGAACCCAGGAACACTAACTATGGCTACACCTTC
CASSEPRNTNYGYTF
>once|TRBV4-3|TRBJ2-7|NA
TGCGCCAGCAGCCAAGCAGCGTCCATTTACGAGCAGTACTTC
CASSQAASIYEQYF
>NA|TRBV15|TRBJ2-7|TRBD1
TGTGCCACCAGCACCGGGACAGACGACTACGAGCAGTACTTC
CATSTGTDDYEQYF
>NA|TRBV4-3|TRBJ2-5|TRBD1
TGCGCCAGCAGCCAAGTCCAGGGGGCGGGGGAGACCCAGTACTTC
CASSQVQGAGETQYF
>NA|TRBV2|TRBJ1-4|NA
TGTGCCAGCAGCGCAAACAGGGTCCACCCAGAAAAACTGTTTTTT
CASSANRVHPEKLFF
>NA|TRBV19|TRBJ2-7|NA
TGTGCCAGTAGTATATCCACTCCAAACGAGCAGTACTTC
CASSISTPNEQYF
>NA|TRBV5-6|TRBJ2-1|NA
TGTGCCAGCAGCTTGCTCTACAATGAGCAGTTCTTC
CASSLLYNEQFF
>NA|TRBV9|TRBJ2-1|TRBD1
TGTGCCAGCACAGACAGGGGAGGAGCAGCTAATGAGCAGTTCTTC
CASTDRGGAANEQFF
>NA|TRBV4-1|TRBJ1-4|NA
TGCGCCAGCAGCCAAGACGAGGGGGGGCTCAAAAAACTGTTTTTT
CASSQDEGGLKKLFF
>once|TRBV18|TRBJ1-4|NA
TGTGCCAGCTCCCAGAGCCTAAATGAAAAACTGTTTTTT
CASSQSLNEKLFF
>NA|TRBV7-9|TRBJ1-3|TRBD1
TGTGCCAGCAGCTTAGTGAGGGGGACAGGGTTTACTGGAAACACCATATATTTT
CASSLVRGTGFTGNTIYF
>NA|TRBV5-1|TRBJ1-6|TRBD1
TGCGCCAGCAGCAAAACGACAGGGGCGTATTATAATTCACCCCTCCACTTT
CASSKTTGAYYNSPLHF
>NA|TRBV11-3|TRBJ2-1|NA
TGTGCCAGCAGCTTAGGCGGGGGCGCCAGGGGCGAGCAGTTCTTC
CASSLGGGARGEQFF
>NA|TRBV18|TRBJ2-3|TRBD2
TGTGCCAGCTCACCTCCTGGACTAGCGGGGGGGACCGCAATCGGAGATACGCAGTATTTT
CASSPPGLAGGTAIGDTQYF
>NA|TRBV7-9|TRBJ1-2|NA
TGTGCCAGCAGCTCCGAAGGGATCTCGAACTATGGCTACACCTTC
CASSSEGISNYGYTF
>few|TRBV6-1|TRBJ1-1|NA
TGTGCCAGTCTCGGGGACCTGAACACTGAAGCTTTCTTT
CASLGDLNTEAFF
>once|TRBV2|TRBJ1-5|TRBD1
TGTGCCAGCAGTGAGAACAGGGGGTACGGCAATCAGCCCCAGCATTTT
CASSENRGYGNQPQHF
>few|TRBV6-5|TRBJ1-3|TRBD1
TGTGCCAGCCGACAGGGAGTACTTTATGGTAACACCATATATTTT
CASRQGVLYGNTIYF
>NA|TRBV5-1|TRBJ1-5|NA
TGCGCCAGCAGCTTGAGCGGATTGAGCAATCAGCCCCAGCATTTT
CASSLSGLSNQPQHF
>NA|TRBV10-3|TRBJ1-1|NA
TGTGCCATCAGTGAGTCGGGGGGCCCCGCTTCGAACACTGAAGCTTTCTTT
CAISESGGPASNTEAFF
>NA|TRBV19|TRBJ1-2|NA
TGTGCCAGTAGTACCACCTTTGCTGGCTACACCTTC
CASSTTFAGYTF
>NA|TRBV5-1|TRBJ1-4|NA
TGCGCCAGCAGCTTGGGGGGGCTTTGGGAAAAACTGTTTTTT
CASSLGGLWEKLFF
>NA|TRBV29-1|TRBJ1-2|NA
TGCAGCGTTCTGAACCGAGGGGCGGAAGCTAACTATGGCTACACCTTC
CSVLNRGAEANYGYTF
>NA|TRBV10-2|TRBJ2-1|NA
TGCGCCAGCAGCCCACCGCGTGACTTTTACAATGAGCAGTTCTTC
CASSPPRDFYNEQFF
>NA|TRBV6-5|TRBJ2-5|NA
TGTGCCAGCAGTTACTTTGGGGAGGAGGAGACCCAGTACTTC
CASSYFGEEETQYF
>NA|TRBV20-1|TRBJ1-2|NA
TGCAGTGCTGATAATGGCTACACCTTC
CSADNGYTF
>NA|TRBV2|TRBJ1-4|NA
TGTGCCAGCAGGTCAGGGACTCTCTATGAAAAACTGTTTTTT
CASRSGTLYEKLFF
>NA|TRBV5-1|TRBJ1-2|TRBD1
TGCGCCAGCAGCAAGGGACAGGGGGCGAACTACACCTTC
CASSKGQGANYTF
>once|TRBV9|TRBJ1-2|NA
TGTGCCAGCAGCGTAGGGCAGGCGCATGGCTACACCTTC
CASSVGQAHGYTF
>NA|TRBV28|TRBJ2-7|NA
TGTGCCAGCAGTTCCCGCCCAGGGTACGAGCAGTACTTC
CASSSRPGYEQYF
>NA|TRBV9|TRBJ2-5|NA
TGTGCCAGCAGCGTAGGTACAGGGCCCCAAGAGACCCAGTACTTC
CASSVGTGPQETQYF
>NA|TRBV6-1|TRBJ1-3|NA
TGTGCCAGCAGTGAAGCGCTTCCGGAGACTGGAAACACCATATATTTT
CASSEALPETGNTIYF
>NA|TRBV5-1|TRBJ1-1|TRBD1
TGCGCCAGCAGCTTGGGAGGGGGCATGAACACTGAAGCTTTCTTT
CASSLGGGMNTEAFF
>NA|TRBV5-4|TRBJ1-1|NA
TGTGCCAGCAGCTTAGAGGGGATGAACACTGAAGCTTTCTTT
CASSLEGMNTEAFF
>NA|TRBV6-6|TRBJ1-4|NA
TGTGCCAGCAGTTACCCGGCAACTAATGAAAAACTGTTTTTT
CASSYPATNEKLFF
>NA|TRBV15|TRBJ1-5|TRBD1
TGTGCCACCAGCAGAGGGGACAGGTTTAGCAATCAGCCCCAGCATTTT
CATSRGDRFSNQPQHF
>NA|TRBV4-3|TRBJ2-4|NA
TGCGCCAGCAGCCAAGATTCCGCTCGGGAGACTCAGTACTTC
CASSQDSARETQYF
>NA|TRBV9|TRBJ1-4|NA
TGTGCCAGCAGCGTAGCGGGGGGTAGTGAAAAACTGTTTTTT
CASSVAGGSEKLFF
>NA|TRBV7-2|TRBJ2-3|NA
TGTGCCAGCAGCTTAGGGACGGGCACGCAGTATTTT
CASSLGTGTQYF
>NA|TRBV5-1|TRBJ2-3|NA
TGCGCCAGCAGCTTGGTGGGGGGAGATACGCAGTATTTT
CASSLVGGDTQYF
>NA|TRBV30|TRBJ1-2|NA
TGTGCCTGGAGCCCGATCCACTATACCACCACCGACGGGTACTATGGCTACACCTTC
CAWSPIHYTTTDGYYGYTF
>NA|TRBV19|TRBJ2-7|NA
TGTGCCAGTAGCCTAACAGGGATTGAGCAGTACTTC
CASSLTGIEQYF
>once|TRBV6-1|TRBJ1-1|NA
TGTGCCAGCAGTGAAGCGGCTGAGTGGGCTTTCTTT
CASSEAAEWAFF
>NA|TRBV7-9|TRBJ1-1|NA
TGTGCCAGCAGCTTAGGACAGGCGGGGCCCCTAAACACTGAAGCTTTCTTT
CASSLGQAGPLNTEAFF
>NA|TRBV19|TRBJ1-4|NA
TGTGCCAGTAGTATAGATTCTCCAGCAGATGCAACTAATGAAAAACTGTTTTTT
CASSIDSPADATNEKLFF
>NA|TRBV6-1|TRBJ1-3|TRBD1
TGTGCCAGCAGTGACCCGGGACAGGGGTCTGGAAACACCATATATTTT
CASSDPGQGSGNTIYF
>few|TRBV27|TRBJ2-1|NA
TGTGCCACAAAATCGAGCTCCTACAATGAGCAGTTCTTC
CATKSSSYNEQFF
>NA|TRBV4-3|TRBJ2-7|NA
TGCGCCAGCAGCCAAGATACGTCCCTGGACGATCTCATCTACGAGCAGTACTTC
CASSQDTSLDDLIYEQYF
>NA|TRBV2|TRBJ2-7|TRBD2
TGTGCCAGCAGTGACCCCGGGGGGGCCTACGAGCAGTACTTC
CASSDPGGAYEQYF
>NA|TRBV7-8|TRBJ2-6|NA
TGTGCCAGCAGCTTATTCAGTCTCAGACCCAAGGAGGCCAACGTCCTGACTTTC
CASSLFSLRPKEANVLTF
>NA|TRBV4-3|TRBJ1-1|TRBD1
TGCGCCAGCAGCCAACTCACCGGGACAGTGAACACTGAAGCTTTCTTT
CASSQLTGTVNTEAFF
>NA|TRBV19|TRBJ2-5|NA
TGTGCCAGTACCCCCGGAGTGGGGGCGGGGGCCCCCCAAGAGACCCAGTACTTC
CASTPGVGAGAPQETQYF
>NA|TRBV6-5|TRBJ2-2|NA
TGTGCCAGCAGTTACCTAGGACCGGGCACCGGGGAGCTGTTTTTT
CASSYLGPGTGELFF